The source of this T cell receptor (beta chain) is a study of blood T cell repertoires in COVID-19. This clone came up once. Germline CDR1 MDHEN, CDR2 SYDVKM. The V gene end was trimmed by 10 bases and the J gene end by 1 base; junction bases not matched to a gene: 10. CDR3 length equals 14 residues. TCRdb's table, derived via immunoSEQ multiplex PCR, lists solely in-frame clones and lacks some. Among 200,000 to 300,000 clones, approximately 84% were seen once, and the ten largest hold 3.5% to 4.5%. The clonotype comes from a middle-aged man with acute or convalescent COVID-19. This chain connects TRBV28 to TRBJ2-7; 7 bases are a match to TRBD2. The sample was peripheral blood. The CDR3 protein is CATLWGSGSYEQYF. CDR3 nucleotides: TGTGCCACCCTTTGGGGTAGCGGGTCCTACGAGCAGTACTTC.